This TCR beta chain is drawn from a study of T cell responses to AZD1222 COVID-19 vaccine. Study information: Recipients boosted at about 4 weeks or about 12 weeks are pooled. Study results and limitations: Breadth and depth of Spike-specific TCRs rose after two AZD1222 doses. Clonal diversity was possibly underestimated; the donors were predominantly white British and more often female.

Unmatched junction bases numbered 7, after V lost 3 bases and J lost 12 bases. This CDR3 is 15 amino acids long. Germline V gene data show CDR1 as SGHTA and CDR2 as FQGTGA. Some clones are missing from TCRdb's copy, which holds only in-frame ones; the method was immunoSEQ multiplex PCR. The sample gives about 140,000 clones, roughly 90% of which show up once; 2.5% to 3% is in the top ten. As concerns this clone: What it recognizes is unknown.

The sequence derives from an adult in good health. This chain connects TRBV7-3 to TRBJ2-1; 14 nucleotides match TRBD2. Sequenced here: peripheral blood, sampled on day 0 of AZD1222 vaccination. The CDR3 DNA sequence: TGTGCCAGCAGCTTCTCGGGACTAGCGGGAGAACGGCAGTTCTTC. It is translated as CASSFSGLAGERQFF.